This TCR beta chain was captured by sequencing in a study of T cells in women clearing cervical HPV infection. Details on this clone: As yet, its antigen is unknown. The read comes to an end 3 residues before the CDR3 does, leaving the germline J gene to fill in the end.

This CDR3 contains 13 residues. V was clipped by 8 bases and J by 1 base, with 13 bases between them. The germline V gene encodes CDR1 SQVTM and CDR2 ANQGSEA. Clones were read by immunoSEQ multiplex PCR, and TCRdb kept only the in-frame ones, dropping some. The table for this sample gives fewer than 40,000 clones. Study conclusions and caveats: TRBV6-7 abundance was lower in cases than controls (approximately 0.11% versus 0.16%). Each sample's T-cell count was unknown, possibly confounding richness.

The sequence was collected from a woman between 18 and 69 years old with a cervical HPV16 infection that either progressed to CIN3+ or cleared (not recorded which). V and J are TRBV29-1 and TRBJ2-3; D uncertain. Material for sequencing was blood buffy coat. The covered CDR3 bases are TGCAGCTCCTCCCCGTCGGGCACAGATACG. This sequence encodes CSSSPSGTDT. The entire CDR3 is CSSSPSGTDTQYF.